This T cell receptor beta chain was found in a study of T cells in Graves' hyperthyroidism and ophthalmopathy. Overall study context: Peripheral blood was taken when the disease was first diagnosed, before any treatment began.

Aged 18 to 65, the patients had hyperthyroidism that was newly diagnosed and had lasted under 2 months. Uncontrolled infections, other autoimmune diseases, pregnancy or lactation led to exclusion of patients. Study-level findings and limits: The model foresaw ophthalmopathy a median roughly 6.3 months prior to onset.

This clonotype was seen only a few times. The antigen remains undetermined. Trimming cost V 5 bases and J 4 bases, with 18 bases left between them. From germline, CDR1 is SGHVS and CDR2 FNYEAQ. This CDR3 spans 15 amino acids. The TCR beta CDR3 regions underwent amplification using RNA transcripts as the source. Carried out on the TCR CDR3, a first-round RT-PCR used the HTBI primer set. Via MiXCR, TCRdb re-called the multiplex PCR reads, giving one row per CDR3 protein. The repertoire includes a few hundred thousand distinct CDR3 sequences, about 15% of them detected once, and under 8% sits in the top ten.

Sequenced sample: blood. The clonotype was recovered from a woman in her 30s with Graves' hyperthyroidism. The V and J genes are TRBV7-6 and TRBJ2-7, with D tentatively TRBD1 (6 bases). CDR3 in DNA: TGTGCCAGCAGCCTCCAACAGGGTCCCTCTTACGAGCAGTACTTC. Protein: CASSLQQGPSYEQYF.